The sequence of this TCR beta chain was determined in a study of blood T cell repertoires in COVID-19. Clones were read by immunoSEQ multiplex PCR, and TCRdb kept only the in-frame ones, dropping some. The data show approximately 290,000 clones, 75% to 90% seen once. Germline-derived CDR1 and CDR2 are SGHAT and FQNNGV. V was clipped by 6 bases and J by 2 bases, with 12 bases between them. The CDR3 has 14 residues. The origin of this receptor is a woman aged 25 to 45 who had recovered from COVID-19. The chain employs TRBV11-2 and TRBJ2-3, with D hard to call. Sequenced input: PBMCs or T cells enriched from blood (not recorded which). CDR3 loop: CASSHSHFTDTQYF. CDR3 bases: TGTGCCAGCAGTCATTCCCATTTCACAGATACGCAGTATTTT.